This is a list of T cell receptor beta chains from one sample in a study of identical twins. In TCRdb, the 5' RACE reads were re-called with MiXCR into one record per CDR3 protein. Seen here are about 660,000 distinct CDR3 sequences, 8% to 9% observed once, and the top ten hold 0.98%. This sample also belongs to another study, concerning yellow fever vaccine responses in identical twins.

The sequenced material came from PBMCs. The receptors were sampled from a young woman in good health. The CDR3 runs from the conserved cysteine through the conserved F or W. The order of the fields is D gene, clone size, J gene, V gene, CDR3 DNA, CDR3 protein. D genes are given only for firm matches. Only part of the rows carry a size: once, few, many, or a class if the clone is expanded.

d_gene: TRBD1; abundance: many; j_gene: TRBJ1-1; v_gene: TRBV7-2; CDR3nt: TGTGCCAGCAGCTCGCGGGACAGGGGGAACACTGAAGCTTTCTTT; CDR3aa: CASSSRDRGNTEAFF
d_gene: TRBD1; abundance: few; j_gene: TRBJ2-3; v_gene: TRBV24-1; CDR3nt: TGTGCCATCGGGAAAGCACAGGGGGCCGAAGATACGCAGTATTTT; CDR3aa: CAIGKAQGAEDTQYF
d_gene: TRBD2; abundance: few; j_gene: TRBJ2-1; v_gene: TRBV20-1; CDR3nt: TGCAGTGCTAGAGAGCGGGAGGGCTATAACAATGAGCAGTTCTTC; CDR3aa: CSAREREGYNNEQFF
d_gene: TRBD1; abundance: -; j_gene: TRBJ2-7; v_gene: TRBV6-5; CDR3nt: TGTGCCAGCAGTTACGTCGGGACAGGGCCCACCTACGAGCAGTACTTC; CDR3aa: CASSYVGTGPTYEQYF
d_gene: -; abundance: few; j_gene: TRBJ2-6; v_gene: TRBV5-6; CDR3nt: TGTGCCAGAGATGGGGCAAGTTCTGGGGCCAACGTCCTGACTTTC; CDR3aa: CARDGASSGANVLTF
d_gene: -; abundance: few; j_gene: TRBJ2-3; v_gene: TRBV11-2; CDR3nt: TGTGCCAGCAGCTTAGAATATAGCGGCCCCCCCGCAGATACGCAGTATTTT; CDR3aa: CASSLEYSGPPADTQYF
d_gene: TRBD2; abundance: -; j_gene: TRBJ2-7; v_gene: TRBV11-2; CDR3nt: TGTGCCAGCAGCTTAACGGGACTAGTCAGAACCTACGAGCAGTACTTC; CDR3aa: CASSLTGLVRTYEQYF
d_gene: -; abundance: few; j_gene: TRBJ1-6; v_gene: TRBV7-9; CDR3nt: TGTGCCAGCAGCTTTCCTTCCAATTCACCCCTCCACTTT; CDR3aa: CASSFPSNSPLHF
d_gene: -; abundance: few; j_gene: TRBJ2-7; v_gene: TRBV27; CDR3nt: TGTGCCAGCAGTTCCGAACCGTACCGAACCTACGAGCAGTACTTC; CDR3aa: CASSSEPYRTYEQYF
d_gene: -; abundance: many; j_gene: TRBJ2-3; v_gene: TRBV20-1; CDR3nt: TGCAGTGCTAGAAGGGGTTCAGATACGCAGTATTTT; CDR3aa: CSARRGSDTQYF
d_gene: TRBD2; abundance: -; j_gene: TRBJ2-2; v_gene: TRBV9; CDR3nt: TGTGCCAGCAGCCCGGCCGGCGGGAGGGTCACCGGGGAGCTGTTTTTT; CDR3aa: CASSPAGGRVTGELFF
d_gene: -; abundance: many; j_gene: TRBJ2-1; v_gene: TRBV7-6; CDR3nt: TGTGCCAGCAGCAAAAAATGGTCCCAGCACAATGAGCAGTTCTTC; CDR3aa: CASSKKWSQHNEQFF
d_gene: TRBD2; abundance: few; j_gene: TRBJ2-2; v_gene: TRBV5-6; CDR3nt: TGTGCCAGCAGCCGGGGACTAGCGGGGTCGAACACCGGGGAGCTGTTTTTT; CDR3aa: CASSRGLAGSNTGELFF
d_gene: TRBD2; abundance: few; j_gene: TRBJ2-7; v_gene: TRBV6-4; CDR3nt: TGTGCCAGCAGTATAGCGGGCAAAGATCCCTACGAGCAGTACTTC; CDR3aa: CASSIAGKDPYEQYF
d_gene: -; abundance: few; j_gene: TRBJ2-2; v_gene: TRBV7-8; CDR3nt: TGTGCCAGCAGCTTTCCTGCCGGGGAGCTGTTTTTT; CDR3aa: CASSFPAGELFF
d_gene: -; abundance: few; j_gene: TRBJ2-2; v_gene: TRBV4-1; CDR3nt: TGCGCCAGCAGCCACGGGACAGCGGGAGCCACCGGGGAGCTGTTTTTT; CDR3aa: CASSHGTAGATGELFF
d_gene: TRBD2; abundance: -; j_gene: TRBJ2-6; v_gene: TRBV27; CDR3nt: TGTGCCAGCAGCTGGGACGGGAGGCTCTCTGGGGCCAACGTCCTGACTTTC; CDR3aa: CASSWDGRLSGANVLTF
d_gene: TRBD2; abundance: few; j_gene: TRBJ2-3; v_gene: TRBV6-1; CDR3nt: TGTGCCAGCAGCCGGGGACCGACTAGCAAAGATACGCAGTATTTT; CDR3aa: CASSRGPTSKDTQYF
d_gene: -; abundance: few; j_gene: TRBJ2-1; v_gene: TRBV7-9; CDR3nt: TGTGCCAGCACCCCGTCCGGGAGCCGGTACGATGAGCAGTTCTTC; CDR3aa: CASTPSGSRYDEQFF
d_gene: -; abundance: many; j_gene: TRBJ1-4; v_gene: TRBV6-1; CDR3nt: TGTGCCAGCCGTATCGGGACGAACTTTAATGAAAAACTGTTTTTT; CDR3aa: CASRIGTNFNEKLFF
d_gene: TRBD2; abundance: few; j_gene: TRBJ2-1; v_gene: TRBV10-3; CDR3nt: TGTGCCATCAGTGACGCGGGGGGCCGTTCAAATGAGCAGTTCTTC; CDR3aa: CAISDAGGRSNEQFF
d_gene: TRBD2; abundance: few; j_gene: TRBJ2-1; v_gene: TRBV4-3; CDR3nt: TGCGCCAGCAGCCAAGCGGGACTAGCGCGCTACAATGAGCAGTTCTTC; CDR3aa: CASSQAGLARYNEQFF
d_gene: -; abundance: many; j_gene: TRBJ2-2; v_gene: TRBV29-1; CDR3nt: TGCAGCGTTAACGGTTTCCAGAACACCGGGGAGCTGTTTTTT; CDR3aa: CSVNGFQNTGELFF
d_gene: -; abundance: few; j_gene: TRBJ1-5; v_gene: TRBV27; CDR3nt: TGTGCCAGCCGCCTGTCATGGGCCACCAATCAGCCCCAGCATTTT; CDR3aa: CASRLSWATNQPQHF
d_gene: TRBD2; abundance: few; j_gene: TRBJ2-1; v_gene: TRBV29-1; CDR3nt: TGCAGCGTAAGGCGGGAGAATGAGCAGTTCTTC; CDR3aa: CSVRRENEQFF
d_gene: -; abundance: -; j_gene: TRBJ1-1; v_gene: TRBV6-1; CDR3nt: TGTGCCAGCAGATCCGGTGAGGTCGGCACTGAAGCTTTCTTT; CDR3aa: CASRSGEVGTEAFF
d_gene: -; abundance: few; j_gene: TRBJ1-2; v_gene: TRBV6-4; CDR3nt: TGTGCCAGCAGTGACGAAGTCCGGGGCTACACCTTC; CDR3aa: CASSDEVRGYTF
d_gene: -; abundance: few; j_gene: TRBJ1-2; v_gene: TRBV15; CDR3nt: TGTGCCACCAGCAGAGTATCGGATATCAACTATGGCTACACCTTC; CDR3aa: CATSRVSDINYGYTF
d_gene: -; abundance: -; j_gene: TRBJ2-3; v_gene: TRBV13; CDR3nt: TGTGCCAGCAGCCAAAGACAGATAGAAACAGATACGCAGTATTTT; CDR3aa: CASSQRQIETDTQYF
d_gene: TRBD2; abundance: -; j_gene: TRBJ2-2; v_gene: TRBV4-1; CDR3nt: TGCGCCAGCAGCCAAGAGTATGGACTAGCGGGGGTCACCGGGGAGCTGTTTTTT; CDR3aa: CASSQEYGLAGVTGELFF
d_gene: -; abundance: many; j_gene: TRBJ2-1; v_gene: TRBV3-1; CDR3nt: TGTGCCAGCAGCTCCCCCCGGAGCTCCTACAATGAGCAGTTCTTC; CDR3aa: CASSSPRSSYNEQFF
d_gene: TRBD2; abundance: many; j_gene: TRBJ2-2; v_gene: TRBV29-1; CDR3nt: TGCAGCGTACCGGGACTATCAAAACGGGGCACCGGGGAGCTGTTTTTT; CDR3aa: CSVPGLSKRGTGELFF
d_gene: -; abundance: -; j_gene: TRBJ2-7; v_gene: TRBV20-1; CDR3nt: TGCAGTGCTGAGGGTCGTATTTCCTACGAGCAGTACTTC; CDR3aa: CSAEGRISYEQYF
d_gene: -; abundance: many; j_gene: TRBJ2-5; v_gene: TRBV10-3; CDR3nt: TGTGCCATCAGTGACGGGGACCAAGAGACCCAGTACTTC; CDR3aa: CAISDGDQETQYF
d_gene: -; abundance: few; j_gene: TRBJ2-7; v_gene: TRBV7-9; CDR3nt: TGTGCCAGCAGCTTAGCCGTGCGGCTTGACCATATGGAGCAGTACTTC; CDR3aa: CASSLAVRLDHMEQYF
d_gene: -; abundance: many; j_gene: TRBJ2-4; v_gene: TRBV11-2; CDR3nt: TGTGCCAGCAGCTTAGATTTCCCTAGCCGAAACATTCAGTACTTC; CDR3aa: CASSLDFPSRNIQYF
d_gene: -; abundance: once; j_gene: TRBJ2-7; v_gene: TRBV12-3/TRBV12-4; CDR3nt: TGTGCCAGCAGCTACAATAGCGCGAGCGAGCAGTACTTC; CDR3aa: CASSYNSASEQYF
d_gene: TRBD2; abundance: few; j_gene: TRBJ2-7; v_gene: TRBV7-2; CDR3nt: TGTGCCAGCAGCCCAATGGGGACTAGCGGCGAGCAGTACTTC; CDR3aa: CASSPMGTSGEQYF
d_gene: TRBD1; abundance: many; j_gene: TRBJ2-7; v_gene: TRBV29-1; CDR3nt: TGCAGCGTTGAACTCCGGGACAGACTATACGAGCAGTACTTC; CDR3aa: CSVELRDRLYEQYF
d_gene: -; abundance: once; j_gene: TRBJ1-1; v_gene: TRBV5-1; CDR3nt: TGCGCCAGCAACCAGTGGGGGGGACCCGAAAGAACGAACACTGAAGCTTTCTTT; CDR3aa: CASNQWGGPERTNTEAFF
d_gene: TRBD2; abundance: few; j_gene: TRBJ2-3; v_gene: TRBV10-3; CDR3nt: TGTGCCATCAGCCTTAGCGGGGGCGGCACAGATACGCAGTATTTT; CDR3aa: CAISLSGGGTDTQYF
d_gene: TRBD1; abundance: many; j_gene: TRBJ2-1; v_gene: TRBV15; CDR3nt: TGTGCCACCAGCAGAGCCCCGGACAGGGGGCGTGATGAGCAGTTCTTC; CDR3aa: CATSRAPDRGRDEQFF
d_gene: -; abundance: many; j_gene: TRBJ2-1; v_gene: TRBV29-1; CDR3nt: TGCAGCGTAAAAAGACAGAGCTCCTACAATGAGCAGTTCTTC; CDR3aa: CSVKRQSSYNEQFF
d_gene: -; abundance: -; j_gene: TRBJ2-1; v_gene: TRBV20-1; CDR3nt: TGCAGTGCTACTTGGGGACTCTACAATGAGCAGTTCTTC; CDR3aa: CSATWGLYNEQFF
d_gene: -; abundance: many; j_gene: TRBJ2-7; v_gene: TRBV20-1; CDR3nt: TGCAGTGCTAGAGCCGCGGGGTCCTTCTCACAGTACTTC; CDR3aa: CSARAAGSFSQYF
d_gene: -; abundance: -; j_gene: TRBJ2-3; v_gene: TRBV7-2; CDR3nt: TGTGCCAGCAGCTTACGCCTTAATACGCAGTATTTT; CDR3aa: CASSLRLNTQYF
d_gene: -; abundance: many; j_gene: TRBJ2-5; v_gene: TRBV7-2; CDR3nt: TGTGCCAGCAGCTTTAAAGGAGAGACCCAGTACTTC; CDR3aa: CASSFKGETQYF
d_gene: -; abundance: -; j_gene: TRBJ2-5; v_gene: TRBV5-1; CDR3nt: TGCGCCAGCAGCTTGGCCGTCGGGGTTGGAGAGACCCAGTACTTC; CDR3aa: CASSLAVGVGETQYF
d_gene: -; abundance: -; j_gene: TRBJ2-7; v_gene: TRBV29-1; CDR3nt: TGCAGCGTTGAACCGCTAGCTGAGGGCGAGCAGTACTTC; CDR3aa: CSVEPLAEGEQYF
d_gene: -; abundance: few; j_gene: TRBJ2-1; v_gene: TRBV7-2; CDR3nt: TGTGCCAGCAGCCTCCTATCAATTACGAGCTCCTACAATGAGCAGTTCTTC; CDR3aa: CASSLLSITSSYNEQFF
d_gene: -; abundance: few; j_gene: TRBJ2-7; v_gene: TRBV12-3/TRBV12-4; CDR3nt: TGTGCCAGCAGCTCCAGGGTCCTACCAAATCCCTACGAGCAGTACTTC; CDR3aa: CASSSRVLPNPYEQYF
d_gene: TRBD2; abundance: few; j_gene: TRBJ2-1; v_gene: TRBV7-9; CDR3nt: TGTGCCAGCAGCGTCACTAGCGGGGGGGCCCATGAGCAGTTCTTC; CDR3aa: CASSVTSGGAHEQFF
d_gene: TRBD1; abundance: few; j_gene: TRBJ1-4; v_gene: TRBV5-1; CDR3nt: TGCGCCAGCAGCAGACAGGGAATCGATGAAAAACTGTTTTTT; CDR3aa: CASSRQGIDEKLFF
d_gene: TRBD2; abundance: few; j_gene: TRBJ2-1; v_gene: TRBV20-1; CDR3nt: TGCAGTGCTATCGTCTACGGGGGGATCAATGAGCAGTTCTTC; CDR3aa: CSAIVYGGINEQFF
d_gene: TRBD1; abundance: few; j_gene: TRBJ2-7; v_gene: TRBV4-2; CDR3nt: TGTGCCAGCAGCCAACCCGGGACAGACTACGAGCAGTACTTC; CDR3aa: CASSQPGTDYEQYF
d_gene: -; abundance: -; j_gene: TRBJ1-1; v_gene: TRBV5-6; CDR3nt: TGTGCCAGCGGAAGCCCGAGACCCGGAGGCACTGAAGCTTTCTTT; CDR3aa: CASGSPRPGGTEAFF
d_gene: -; abundance: many; j_gene: TRBJ2-2; v_gene: TRBV20-1; CDR3nt: TGCAGTGTATTGGGCCAGGGGTCCACCGGGGAGCTGTTTTTT; CDR3aa: CSVLGQGSTGELFF